The 27 T cell receptor beta chains given below trace back to one sample, sequenced in a study of cytomegalovirus exposure and HLA in healthy donors (dated by TCRdb to about 2017). The library came from the immunoSEQ multiplex PCR assay. The multiplex PCR relied on a mix of 60 forward primers for TCR Vbeta segments and 13 reverse primers for TCR Jbeta segments. Sourced from immuneACCESS, this table was stored by TCRdb with only in-frame sequences that have V and J called. A share of the clones is absent; for the studies checked, an unresolved V gene accounts for under half, and the remainder has no known explanation. The sample includes 100,000 to 150,000 clones, with about 83% observed a single time. The ten biggest clones cover roughly 2.5% of the sample. The sample taken for sequencing was PBMCs. The source is a woman aged 40 to 49 in good health and CMV-seropositive.

The chain has TRBV4-1 and TRBJ2-3, with 8 positions matching TRBD2. With V trimmed by 5 bases and J by 3 bases, 10 bases remained unmatched. CDR1 is MGHRA and CDR2 is YSYEKL in the germline V gene. This CDR3 region has 16 residues. CDR3 nucleotide sequence: TGCGCCAGCAGCAATGATCCGGGACTAGAGACAGATACGCAGTATTTT. Translating it yields CASSNDPGLETDTQYF.

This clone was observed a single time. V usage is TRBV11-2 and J usage is TRBJ2-1; D may be TRBD2 (5 bases). The germline CDR1 and CDR2 sequences are SGHAT and FQNNGV. This CDR3 has 12 residues. The germline V and J ends were trimmed by 3 bases and 9 bases, with 9 bases remaining between them. The CDR3 sequence is CASSLGVGEQFF. The DNA for the CDR3 is TGTGCCAGCAGCTTGGGAGTGGGTGAGCAGTTCTTC.

The J gene is TRBJ2-7, the V gene TRBV7-6; D is perhaps TRBD1 (6 bases). Trimming stripped 5 bases from V and 12 bases from J, with 14 bases between. CDR1 SGHVS and CDR2 FNYEAQ come from the germline V gene. This CDR3 is 11 amino acids long. This chain's CDR3 is CASSAGDGTYF. DNA of the CDR3: TGTGCCAGCAGCGCAGGGGACGGAACGTACTTC.

This clone was found once. The V and J genes are TRBV9 and TRBJ1-6, with a tentative D call TRBD1 (6 bases). Germline CDR1 is SGDLS and CDR2 is YYNGEE. This CDR3 has 17 residues. Trimming removed 0 bases at V and 8 bases at J, with 18 bases between. The CDR3 is CASSVGRAGALDSPLHF. The CDR3 DNA reads TGTGCCAGCAGCGTAGGTCGGGCGGGGGCCCTTGATTCACCCCTCCACTTT.

This chain connects TRBV6-5 to TRBJ2-5; tentative D call: TRBD1 (6 bases). This CDR3 has 14 residues. The germline V and J ends were trimmed by 7 bases and 4 bases, with 16 bases remaining between them. The germline V gene encodes CDR1 MNHEY and CDR2 SVGAGI. The CDR3 protein is CASMGASAGETQYF. In DNA, the CDR3 is TGTGCCAGCATGGGGGCCTCAGCAGGAGAGACCCAGTACTTC.

This clone was found once. CDR3 sequence: CASSRDSLGNTIYF. Here the CDR3 DNA reads TGTGCCAGCAGCCGTGATTCCCTAGGAAACACCATATATTTT. The J gene is TRBJ1-3, the V gene TRBV5-6; the D is unclear. This CDR3 has 14 amino acids. Trimming cost V 4 bases and J 4 bases, with 12 bases left between them. Germline V CDR1 and CDR2: SGHDT, YYEEEE.

This clone occurred a few times. This chain links TRBV7-2 with TRBJ2-5; TRBD1 might be the D (8 bases). V lost 5 bases, J lost 4 bases, and 17 bases lay in between. This CDR3 region has 15 residues. In germline, CDR1 is SGHTA, CDR2 FQGNSA. As DNA, the CDR3 is TGTGCCAGCAGCCGCGAACAGGGGGGGAGAGAGACCCAGTACTTC. This sequence encodes CASSREQGGRETQYF.

The sample holds a few counts of this clone. The V and J genes are TRBV6-6 and TRBJ2-7, with D unclear. This CDR3 is built from 13 residues. Germline CDR1 is MNHNY and CDR2 is SVGAGI (reference sequence). Trimming left V 6 bases short and J 4 bases short, with 13 bases between. CDR3 sequence: CASRTPGVYEQYF. The CDR3 DNA follows: TGTGCCAGCAGAACCCCCGGAGTTTACGAGCAGTACTTC.

This clone was found once. This chain joins TRBV27 and TRBJ2-7; TRBD1 is a possible D gene (5 bases). The CDR3 is made up of 15 amino acids. CDR1 and CDR2 (germline): MNHEY, SMNVEV (reference sequence). V lost 5 bases to trimming and J lost 5 bases, with 19 bases between them. This CDR3 is CASSGDSQGSNEQYF. In DNA, the CDR3 is TGTGCCAGCAGTGGGGATAGTCAGGGCAGCAACGAGCAGTACTTC.

The V gene is TRBV13, the J gene TRBJ2-1, with 7 bases identical to TRBD1. The length of the CDR3 is 14 residues. V lost 1 base, J lost 8 bases, and 5 bases stayed unmatched. Germline CDR1 and CDR2: PRHDT and FYEKMQ (reference sequence). CDR3 loop: CASSLEQGTDEQFF. The DNA for the CDR3 is TGTGCCAGCAGCTTAGAACAGGGGACCGATGAGCAGTTCTTC.

The J gene is TRBJ2-3, the V gene TRBV6-5, with D perhaps TRBD2 (5 bases). There are 15 residues in the CDR3. Germline V lookup: CDR1 MNHEY, CDR2 SVGAGI. The V end was cut by 4 bases, the J end by 3 bases, with 14 bases between. The CDR3 here is CASSSPRTGTDTQYF. The CDR3 DNA sequence: TGTGCCAGCAGTTCTCCCCGGACGGGAACAGATACGCAGTATTTT.

This chain uses TRBV5-1 with TRBJ1-1; a weak D match, TRBD1 (6 bases). The germline V gene encodes CDR1 SGHRS and CDR2 YFSETQ. The CDR3 contains 15 residues. V was trimmed by 2 bases and J by 0 bases, leaving 11 bases between them. The CDR3 sequence: CASSFMGQLNTEAFF. DNA for the CDR3: TGCGCCAGCAGCTTCATGGGACAATTGAACACTGAAGCTTTCTTT.

V gene TRBV19 combines with J gene TRBJ2-3, with 9 bases fitting TRBD1. Per germline, CDR1 LNHDA and CDR2 SQIVND (reference sequence). The CDR3 length is 15 residues. V trimming: 4 bases; J trimming: 3 bases; junction bases outside the gene matches: 5. CDR3 residues: CASSTGTGPTDTQYF. The CDR3 DNA reads as TGTGCCAGTAGTACCGGGACAGGGCCAACAGATACGCAGTATTTT.

The chain employs TRBV2 and TRBJ1-6; no firm D call. Germline CDR1 reads SNHLY; CDR2 reads FYNNEI. Trimming left V 6 bases short and J 7 bases short, with 19 bases between. CDR3 length: 16 amino acids. The CDR3 nucleotides are TGTGCCAGCAGGCTGGGTCACCAGCGACTGAATTCACCCCTCCACTTT. It translates to CASRLGHQRLNSPLHF. The full variable domain, in which reference TRBV2 and TRBJ1-6 provide the parts outside the CDR3, is EPEVTQTPSHQVTQMGQEVILRCVPISNHLYFYWYRQILGQKVEFLVSFYNNEISEKSEIFDDQFSVERPDGSNFTLKIRSTKLEDSAMYFCASRLGHQRLNSPLHFGNGTRLTVT.

V is TRBV4-2 and J is TRBJ2-3; 8 bases fit TRBD2. With V trimmed by 0 bases and J by 3 bases, 14 bases remained unmatched. CDR1 is LGHNA, CDR2 YNFKEQ, per germline. CDR3 length: 19 amino acids. This chain's CDR3 is CASSQDPIAGTVGTDTQYF. CDR3 in DNA: TGTGCCAGCAGCCAAGATCCGATAGCGGGAACAGTTGGGACAGATACGCAGTATTTT.

This clone occurred once. The chain combines TRBV29-1 with TRBJ2-3; 9 bases are a match to TRBD2. Trimming cost V 1 base and J 1 base; bases outside gene matches: 6. The CDR3 sequence is 16 residues long. Germline CDR1 and CDR2: SQVTM and ANQGSEA. The CDR3 reads CSVEALAGIRTDTQYF. CDR3 nucleotide sequence: TGCAGCGTTGAAGCTCTAGCGGGAATTCGCACAGATACGCAGTATTTT.

The chain joins TRBV5-8 to TRBJ2-4; 10 nucleotides align to TRBD2. CDR1 SGHTS and CDR2 YDEGEE come from the germline V gene. There are 18 residues in the CDR3. V trimming: 4 bases; J trimming: 0 bases; junction bases outside the gene matches: 10. The CDR3 sequence: CASSVGLAGALAKNIQYF. In DNA, the CDR3 is TGTGCCAGCAGCGTAGGGCTAGCGGGGGCCCTAGCCAAAAACATTCAGTACTTC.

The J gene is TRBJ1-5, the V gene TRBV5-3, with D possibly TRBD1 on 6 matching bases. TRBV5-3 is flagged as an ORF with uncertain function. The CDR3 is made up of 15 amino acids. The germline V and J ends were trimmed by 4 bases and 2 bases, with 13 bases remaining between them. Written as DNA, the CDR3 is TGTGCCAGAAGCACAAACAGGGAAGGCAATCAGCCCCAGCATTTT. Translating gives CARSTNREGNQPQHF.

This chain links TRBV7-2 with TRBJ2-1; 11 bases align to TRBD2. The ends lost 2 bases at V and 7 bases at J; junction bases unmatched: 7. Germline lookup yields CDR1 SGHTA and CDR2 FQGNSA. The CDR3 length is 16 residues. In DNA, the CDR3 is TGTGCCAGCAGCTTAACGACTAGCGGGATTGTTAATGAGCAGTTCTTC. Translation: CASSLTTSGIVNEQFF.

The table lists this clone with a few counts. The rearrangement joins TRBV5-8 to TRBJ2-1; 8 nucleotides align to TRBD2. J was trimmed by 2 bases and V by 5 bases; bases with no gene match: 9. Per the germline V gene, CDR1 is SGHTS and CDR2 is YDEGEE. The CDR3 is made up of 16 amino acids. This chain's CDR3 is CASRRRTSHPYNEQFF. For the CDR3, the DNA is TGTGCCAGCAGACGGAGGACTAGCCACCCCTACAATGAGCAGTTCTTC.

The genes are TRBV14 and TRBJ2-5, with D maybe TRBD1 (6 bases). Germline V gives CDR1 SGHDN, CDR2 FVKESK. The CDR3 sequence is 15 residues long. Trimming took 3 bases from V and 5 from J, leaving 16 bases between them. CDR3 sequence (DNA): TGTGCCAGCAGCCAGGCAGGGAACAGGGTGGAGACCCAGTACTTC. Its protein product is CASSQAGNRVETQYF.

The chain employs TRBV2 and TRBJ1-5; D perhaps matches TRBD1 (6 bases). This CDR3 comprises 15 residues. In germline, CDR1 is SNHLY, CDR2 FYNNEI. Trimming removed 5 bases at V and 1 base at J, with 12 bases between. The CDR3: CASSLQGRSNQPQHF. CDR3 sequence (DNA): TGTGCCAGCAGTTTACAGGGAAGGAGCAATCAGCCCCAGCATTTT. The entire variable domain, with the rest obtained from reference TRBV2 and TRBJ1-5, is as follows: EPEVTQTPSHQVTQMGQEVILRCVPISNHLYFYWYRQILGQKVEFLVSFYNNEISEKSEIFDDQFSVERPDGSNFTLKIRSTKLEDSAMYFCASSLQGRSNQPQHFGDGTRLSIL.

This chain links TRBV19 with TRBJ2-1; tentatively, D is TRBD1 (6 bases). Per the germline V gene, CDR1 is LNHDA and CDR2 is SQIVND (reference sequence). The CDR3 has 14 residues. Between the trimmed V and J ends, which lost 2 bases and 6 bases, there was a span of 11 bases. As DNA, the CDR3 is TGTGCCAGTAGTATAAGGCAGGGGACCAATGAGCAGTTCTTC. This encodes CASSIRQGTNEQFF.

The chain employs TRBV5-5 and TRBJ1-1, with 8 nucleotides matching TRBD1. Trimming took 2 bases from V and 7 from J; bases not matched to a gene: 4. This CDR3 comprises 13 residues. The V gene's germline CDR1 is SGHKS and CDR2 YYEKEE (reference sequence). The CDR3 region has the DNA TGTGCCAGCAGCTTAGGGACAGGAGGTGAAGCTTTCTTT. It codes for CASSLGTGGEAFF. The variable domain in full, with the rest retrieved from reference TRBV5-5 and TRBJ1-1, is DAGVTQSPTHLIKTRGQQVTLRCSPISGHKSVSWYQQVLGQGPQFIFQYYEKEERGRGNFPDRFSARQFPNYSSELNVNALLLGDSALYLCASSLGTGGEAFFGQGTRLTVV.

The J gene is TRBJ2-7, the V gene TRBV7-8, with 8 positions matching TRBD1. Looked up from germline, CDR1 is SGHVS and CDR2 is FQNEAQ. CDR3 length: 14 residues. The V gene end was trimmed by 5 bases and the J gene end by 2 bases; junction bases not matched to a gene: 5. DNA of the CDR3: TGTGCCAGCAGCGCAGCAGGGGGCACCTACGAGCAGTACTTC. Its translation: CASSAAGGTYEQYF. Using reference TRBV7-8 and TRBJ2-7 for the parts outside the CDR3, the full variable domain is GAGVSQSPRYKVAKRGQDVALRCDPISGHVSLFWYQQALGQGPEFLTYFQNEAQLDKSGLPSDRFFAERPEGSVSTLKIQRTQQEDSAVYLCASSAAGGTYEQYFGPGTRLTVT.

This chain uses TRBV29-1 with TRBJ1-5; 9 nucleotides line up with TRBD1. Germline V CDR1 and CDR2: SQVTM, ANQGSEA. V shed 4 bases, J shed 6 bases, and the junction held 1 base outside the gene matches. The CDR3 extends over 12 amino acids. Written as DNA, the CDR3 is TGCAGCGTTGGACAGGGGGGTCAGCCCCAGCATTTT. Translated: CSVGQGGQPQHF.

The chain joins TRBV19 to TRBJ1-5; TRBD1 is a possible D gene (5 bases). Germline CDR1 reads LNHDA; CDR2 reads SQIVND (reference sequence). The CDR3 sequence is 16 residues long. Trimming removed 9 bases from V and 1 base from J, with 19 bases in between. The CDR3 reads CASAPTGGLSNQPQHF. The CDR3 nucleotides read TGTGCCAGCGCCCCCACGGGGGGTTTGAGCAATCAGCCCCAGCATTTT.